Below, one T cell receptor beta chain is given with its context. This sample's time point: patch test 2, 6 weeks after DPC sensitization. The treatment is: therapeutic diphenylcyclopropenone sensitization with weekly scalp DPC. The sample is drawn from a study of human T cells and chemical hapten exposure. TCRdb independently ran MiXCR on the RACE reads; one entry per CDR3 protein. The table has 80,000 to 100,000 distinct CDR3 sequences, about 10% seen once. The CDR3 is 15 residues long. Germline assignment: CDR1 SGHAT and CDR2 FQNNGV. The trim removed 1 base at V and 4 bases at J, leaving 1 base unmatched.

The V gene is TRBV11-2, the J gene TRBJ2-5; TRBD2 aligns across 12 bases. The source material was whole blood, sampled in connection with sensitization to the hapten diphenylcyclopropenone (DPC). The sequence came from a woman between 50 and 59 years old with alopecia areata. Some clones in this sample may be carry-over from other donors' samples. The DNA for the CDR3 is TGTGCCAGCAGCTTAGGACTAGCGGGAGTAGAGACCCAGTACTTC. Protein: CASSLGLAGVETQYF. Full variable domain (outside the CDR3, taken from reference TRBV11-2 and TRBJ2-5): EAGVAQSPRYKIIEKRQSVAFWCNPISGHATLYWYQQILGQGPKLLIQFQNNGVVDDSQLPKDRFSAERLKGVDSTLKIQPAKLEDSAVYLCASSLGLAGVETQYFGPGTRLLVL.